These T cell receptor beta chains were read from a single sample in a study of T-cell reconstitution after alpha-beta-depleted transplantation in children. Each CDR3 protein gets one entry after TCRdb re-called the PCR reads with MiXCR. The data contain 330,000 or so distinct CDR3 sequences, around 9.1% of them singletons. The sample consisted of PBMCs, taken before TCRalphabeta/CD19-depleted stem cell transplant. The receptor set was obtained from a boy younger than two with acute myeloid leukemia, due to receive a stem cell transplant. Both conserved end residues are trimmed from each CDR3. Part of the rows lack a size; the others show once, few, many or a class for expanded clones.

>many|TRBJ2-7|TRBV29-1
SAAGGAHYEQY
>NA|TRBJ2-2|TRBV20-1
SASGVRGELF
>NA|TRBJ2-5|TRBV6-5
ASSYLAGGSETQY
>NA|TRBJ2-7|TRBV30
AWRDGVPNEQY
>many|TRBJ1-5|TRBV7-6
ASSSEAGYQPQH
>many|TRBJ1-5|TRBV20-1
SAGNSNQPQH
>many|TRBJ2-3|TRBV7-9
ASSLVVSQSTDTQY
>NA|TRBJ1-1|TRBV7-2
ASSLDTGGGIEAF
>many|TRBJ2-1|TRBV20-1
SAAGLAGAIYNEQF
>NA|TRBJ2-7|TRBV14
ASSQDIEYPYEQY
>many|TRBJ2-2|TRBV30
AWSFQITGELF
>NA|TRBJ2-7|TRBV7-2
ASSRRGPTVPLRDEQY